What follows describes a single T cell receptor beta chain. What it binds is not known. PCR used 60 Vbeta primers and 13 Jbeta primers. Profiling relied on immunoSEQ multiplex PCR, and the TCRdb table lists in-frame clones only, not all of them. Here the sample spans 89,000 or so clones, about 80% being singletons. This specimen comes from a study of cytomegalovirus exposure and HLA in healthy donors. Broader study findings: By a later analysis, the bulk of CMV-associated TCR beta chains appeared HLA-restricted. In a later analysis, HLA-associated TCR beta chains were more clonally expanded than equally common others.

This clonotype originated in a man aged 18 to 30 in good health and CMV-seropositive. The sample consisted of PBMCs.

CDR3 nucleotides: TGTGCCAGCAGTTTTAGCACAGGACAGATCTCCTACGAGCAGTACTTC. This sequence encodes CASSFSTGQISYEQYF. This chain connects TRBV27 to TRBJ2-7; weak D call: TRBD1 (6 bases). CDR1 is MNHEY, CDR2 SMNVEV, per germline (reference sequence). This CDR3 is built from 16 residues. V lost 3 bases to trimming and J lost 0 bases, with 15 bases between them.